These 9 T cell receptor beta chains were all obtained from the same sample, sequenced in a study of blood T cell repertoires in COVID-19. Assay: immunoSEQ multiplex PCR; the TCRdb copy retains only in-frame clones and omits some. The table records roughly 230,000 clones, 84% of them present only once. Sequenced material: PBMCs or T cells enriched from blood (not recorded which). These receptors came from a man between 50 and 59 years old who had recovered from COVID-19.

This clone has only a few counts. This CDR3 is CSVVNPSTGANVLTF. DNA for the CDR3: TGCAGCGTTGTTAATCCGTCCACAGGGGCCAACGTCCTGACTTTC. The chain employs TRBV29-1 and TRBJ2-6, with D unresolved. This CDR3 comprises 15 residues. V was shortened by 4 bases and J by 4 bases, with 14 bases between the two germline ends. Germline V gene sequence: CDR1 SQVTM, CDR2 ANQGSEA. The full variable domain, its missing parts supplied by reference TRBV29-1 and TRBJ2-6, is SAVISQKPSRDICQRGTSLTIQCQVDSQVTMMFWYRQQPGQSLTLIATANQGSEATYESGFVIDKFPISRPNLTFSTLTVSNMSPEDSSIYLCSVVNPSTGANVLTFGAGSRLTVL.

This chain joins TRBV11-3 and TRBJ2-7; TRBD1 agrees at 8 bases. CDR1 and CDR2 (germline): SGHNT, YENEEA. The CDR3 covers 15 residues. Losses at the gene ends were 5 bases for V and 2 bases for J; bases not matched to a gene: 8. The CDR3 DNA follows: TGTGCCAGCAGCCAGACTGGGACAGGCCCCTACGAGCAGTACTTC. It codes for CASSQTGTGPYEQYF.

The V gene is TRBV11-3, the J gene TRBJ2-7; D might be TRBD1 (6 bases). This CDR3 has 15 residues. Trimming shortened V by 1 base and J by 3 bases, and 13 bases separated the two germline ends. Germline V CDR1 and CDR2: SGHNT, YENEEA. CDR3 coding DNA: TGTGCCAGCAGCTTAGGGGCAGGGGAAAACTACGAGCAGTACTTC. Translated: CASSLGAGENYEQYF. The full variable domain, rest sourced from reference TRBV11-3 and TRBJ2-7, is EAGVVQSPRYKIIEKKQPVAFWCNPISGHNTLYWYLQNLGQGPELLIRYENEEAVDDSQLPKDRFSAERLKGVDSTLKIQPAELGDSAVYLCASSLGAGENYEQYFGPGTRLTVT.

This clone was found once. The CDR3 sequence is CASSLVARRVNFDYGYTF. As DNA, the CDR3 is TGCGCCAGCAGCTTGGTTGCTCGCAGGGTCAACTTCGACTATGGCTACACCTTC. The genes are TRBV5-1 and TRBJ1-2, with D possibly TRBD1 on 5 matching bases. The germline CDR1 and CDR2 sequences are SGHRS and YFSETQ. Trimming removed 0 bases at V and 3 bases at J, with 21 bases between. The CDR3 length is 18 residues.

This chain joins TRBV25-1 and TRBJ2-1, with 9 positions matching TRBD1. J gave up 9 bases and V 8 bases, and 14 bases lay outside the gene matches. This CDR3 is 15 amino acids long. In germline, CDR1 is MGHDK, CDR2 SYGVNS. CDR3 sequence (DNA): TGTGCCAGCCGGTACCGGACAGGGGCCGAAGGTGAGCAGTTCTTC. Amino acids: CASRYRTGAEGEQFF. Full variable domain (rest looked up from reference TRBV25-1 and TRBJ2-1): EADIYQTPRYLVIGTGKKITLECSQTMGHDKMYWYQQDPGMELHLIHYSYGVNSTEKGDLSSESTVSRIRTEHFPLTLESARPSHTSQYLCASRYRTGAEGEQFFGPGTRLTVL.

This clone was seen a single time. This chain connects TRBV9 to TRBJ2-1, with TRBD2 as a possible D gene (5 bases). Germline CDR1 is SGDLS and CDR2 is YYNGEE. V was cut by 3 bases and J by 7 bases, with 8 bases left in between. The CDR3 is 12 residues long. The CDR3 nucleotides read TGTGCCAGCAGCGCACTAGAAAATGAGCAGTTCTTC. It yields the protein CASSALENEQFF.

The chain joins TRBV4-2 to TRBJ2-2; 8 bases are shared with TRBD1. Trimming cost V 5 bases and J 6 bases; bases outside gene matches: 11. The CDR3 has 16 residues. Germline V gene lookup returns CDR1 LGHNA and CDR2 YNFKEQ. The CDR3 region is CASSDPGTGNPGELFF. The CDR3 DNA reads TGTGCCAGCAGCGACCCCGGGACAGGAAATCCCGGGGAGCTGTTTTTT.

The chain links TRBV3-1 (or the pseudogene TRBV3-2) to TRBJ2-5; D perhaps matches TRBD1 (6 bases). This CDR3 has 15 amino acids. Germline V gives CDR1 LGHDT, CDR2 YNNKEL (reference sequence). The V end lost 3 bases, the J end lost 6 bases, and 17 bases lay between the germline ends. The chain's CDR3 is CASSQAKGGGKTQYF. CDR3 coding DNA: TGTGCCAGCAGCCAGGCTAAAGGGGGTGGGAAGACCCAGTACTTC.

The chain couples TRBV11-2 to TRBJ2-3; 8 nucleotides match TRBD2. The CDR3 totals 14 residues. V lost 6 bases and J lost 6; bases outside the gene matches: 8. Looked up from germline, CDR1 is SGHAT and CDR2 is FQNNGV. The CDR3 coding sequence is TGTGCCAGCAGTAGGGCGGGAGGTCGGGATACGCAGTATTTT. Amino acid sequence: CASSRAGGRDTQYF.